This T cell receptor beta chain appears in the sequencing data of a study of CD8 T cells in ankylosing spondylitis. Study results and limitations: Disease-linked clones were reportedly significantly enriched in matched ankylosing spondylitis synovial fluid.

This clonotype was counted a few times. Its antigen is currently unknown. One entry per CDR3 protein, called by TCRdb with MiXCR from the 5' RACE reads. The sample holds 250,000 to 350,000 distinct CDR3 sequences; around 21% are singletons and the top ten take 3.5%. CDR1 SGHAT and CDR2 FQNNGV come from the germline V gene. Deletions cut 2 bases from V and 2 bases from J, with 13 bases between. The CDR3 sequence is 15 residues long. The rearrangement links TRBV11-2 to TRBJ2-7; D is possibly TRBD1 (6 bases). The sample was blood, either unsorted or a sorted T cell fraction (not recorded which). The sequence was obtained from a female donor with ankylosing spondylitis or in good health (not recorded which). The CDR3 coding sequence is TGTGCCAGCAGCTTAAGTGGACAGCCTACCTACGAGCAGTACTTC. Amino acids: CASSLSGQPTYEQYF. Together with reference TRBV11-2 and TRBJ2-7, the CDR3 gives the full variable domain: EAGVAQSPRYKIIEKRQSVAFWCNPISGHATLYWYQQILGQGPKLLIQFQNNGVVDDSQLPKDRFSAERLKGVDSTLKIQPAKLEDSAVYLCASSLSGQPTYEQYFGPGTRLTVT.